This record looks at one T cell receptor (beta chain) sequence and its context. This sample was taken from a study of blood T cell repertoires in COVID-19. Turning to the study itself: Acute-phase and convalescent COVID-19 samples originated in the United States, Italy and Spain.

Germline assignment: CDR1 SNHLY and CDR2 FYNNEI. V lost 4 bases to trimming and J lost 3 bases; unmatched junction nucleotides: 6. The CDR3 has 15 residues. Produced via immunoSEQ multiplex PCR; TCRdb's table is partial and in-frame only. This sample has 250,000 to 350,000 clones, with around 89% found just once. The sequenced sample was peripheral blood. The chain combines TRBV2 with TRBJ2-3, with 8 nucleotides matching TRBD2. The receptor was derived from a man aged 30 to 39 with acute or convalescent COVID-19. CDR3 bases: TGTGCCAGCAGTGTCATGGCGGGGGGAACAGATACGCAGTATTTT. This gives the protein CASSVMAGGTDTQYF. Looking up the rest from reference TRBV2 and TRBJ2-3 gives the full variable domain: EPEVTQTPSHQVTQMGQEVILRCVPISNHLYFYWYRQILGQKVEFLVSFYNNEISEKSEIFDDQFSVERPDGSNFTLKIRSTKLEDSAMYFCASSVMAGGTDTQYFGPGTRLTVL.